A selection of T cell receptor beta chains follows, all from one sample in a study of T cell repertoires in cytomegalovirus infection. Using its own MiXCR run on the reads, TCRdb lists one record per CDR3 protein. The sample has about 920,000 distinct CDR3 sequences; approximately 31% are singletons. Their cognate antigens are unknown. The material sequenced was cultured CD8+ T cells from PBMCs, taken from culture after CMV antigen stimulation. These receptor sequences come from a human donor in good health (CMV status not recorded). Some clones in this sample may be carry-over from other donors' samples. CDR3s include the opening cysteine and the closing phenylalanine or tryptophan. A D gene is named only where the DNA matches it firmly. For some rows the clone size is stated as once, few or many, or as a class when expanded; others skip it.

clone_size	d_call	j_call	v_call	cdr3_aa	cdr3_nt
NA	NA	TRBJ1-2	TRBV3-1	CASSQGETVFYGYTF	TGTGCCAGCAGCCAAGGGGAGACAGTCTTCTATGGCTACACCTTC
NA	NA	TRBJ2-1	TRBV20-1	CSARPEQGWRYNEQFF	TGCAGTGCTAGACCGGAACAGGGTTGGAGATACAATGAGCAGTTCTTC
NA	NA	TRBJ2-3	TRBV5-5	CASSDRSDTQYF	TGTGCCAGCAGTGACCGTTCAGATACGCAGTATTTT
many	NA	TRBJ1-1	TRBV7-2	CASSLGTTMNTEAFF	TGTGCCAGCAGCCTCGGGACAACCATGAACACTGAAGCTTTCTTT
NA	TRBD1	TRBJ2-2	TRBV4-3	CASSHSRQGSGELFF	TGCGCCAGCAGCCATAGCCGACAGGGGTCCGGGGAGCTGTTTTTT
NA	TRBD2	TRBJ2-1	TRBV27	CASSRGTSGVYNEQFF	TGTGCCAGCAGTCGGGGGACTAGCGGGGTTTACAATGAGCAGTTCTTC
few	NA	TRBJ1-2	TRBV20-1	CSAPSGRGEYGYTF	TGCAGTGCTCCCTCCGGGAGGGGAGAATATGGCTACACCTTT
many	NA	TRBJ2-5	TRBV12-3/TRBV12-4	CASSPQGGETQYF	TGTGCCAGCAGTCCTCAGGGGGGGGAGACCCAGTACTTC
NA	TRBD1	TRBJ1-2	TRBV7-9	CASSNRTGLNYGYTF	TGTGCCAGCAGCAACAGGACAGGGCTTAACTATGGCTACACCTTC
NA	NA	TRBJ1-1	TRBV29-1	CSVEMPPEAFF	TGCAGCGTTGAGATGCCACCGGAAGCTTTCTTT
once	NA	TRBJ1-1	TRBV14	CASSQGVLTEAFF	TGTGCCAGCAGCCAGGGGGTGTTAACTGAAGCTTTCTTT
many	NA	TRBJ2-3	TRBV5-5	CASSLGDSSTDTQYF	TGTGCCAGCAGCTTAGGGGACTCTAGCACAGATACGCAGTATTTT
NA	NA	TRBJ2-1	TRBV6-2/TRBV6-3	CASSREGQLFYNEQFF	TGTGCCAGCAGCCGTGAAGGACAGTTGTTCTACAATGAGCAGTTCTTC
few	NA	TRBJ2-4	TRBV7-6	CASSSLQGPEGAKNIQYF	TGTGCCAGCAGCTCACTTCAGGGCCCCGAGGGTGCCAAAAACATTCAGTACTTC
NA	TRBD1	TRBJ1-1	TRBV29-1	CSVDPRGPEAFF	TGCAGCGTTGACCCCAGGGGGCCTGAAGCTTTCTTT
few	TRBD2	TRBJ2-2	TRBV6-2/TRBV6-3	CASSLPRAAGGPNTGELFF	TGTGCCAGCAGTCTCCCAAGGGCAGCGGGGGGCCCGAACACCGGGGAGCTGTTTTTT
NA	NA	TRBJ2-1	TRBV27	CASSLGTADNEQFF	TGTGCCAGCAGTTTAGGGACGGCAGACAATGAGCAGTTCTTC
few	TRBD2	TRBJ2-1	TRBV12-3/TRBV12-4	CASNRGGGHEQFF	TGTGCCAGCAATCGGGGGGGGGGCCATGAGCAGTTCTTC
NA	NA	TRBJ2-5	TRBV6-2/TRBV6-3	CASSLGSLATQYF	TGTGCCAGCAGTTTGGGAAGTCTAGCGACCCAGTACTTC
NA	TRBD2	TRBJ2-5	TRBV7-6	CASSLFPSGGQETQYF	TGTGCCAGCAGCTTATTTCCTAGCGGGGGCCAAGAGACCCAGTACTTC
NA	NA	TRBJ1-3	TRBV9	CASSLRDRSSGNTIYF	TGTGCCAGCAGCCTACGCGACAGAAGCTCTGGAAACACCATATATTTT
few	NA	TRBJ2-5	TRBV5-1	CASSLEAGPLQETQYF	TGCGCCAGCAGCTTGGAGGCAGGGCCACTCCAAGAGACCCAGTACTTC
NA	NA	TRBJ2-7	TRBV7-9	CASSPPEPGEYEQYF	TGTGCCAGCAGCCCACCCGAGCCGGGGGAATACGAGCAGTACTTC
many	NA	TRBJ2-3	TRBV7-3	CASSLIGNLRDTQYF	TGTGCCAGCAGCTTAATTGGAAACCTAAGAGATACGCAGTATTTT
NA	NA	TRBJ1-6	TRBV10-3	CAITQDSYNSPLHF	TGTGCCATCACCCAAGACAGTTATAATTCACCCCTCCACTTT
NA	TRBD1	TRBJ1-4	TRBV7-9	CASSETGGSANEKLFF	TGTGCCAGCAGTGAGACAGGGGGGTCAGCTAATGAAAAACTGTTTTTT
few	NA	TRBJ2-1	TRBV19	CASSKGAAPNEQFF	TGTGCCAGTAGTAAAGGGGCCGCTCCTAATGAGCAGTTCTTC
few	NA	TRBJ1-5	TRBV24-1	CATSDFGGPQHF	TGTGCCACCAGTGATTTTGGCGGGCCCCAGCATTTT
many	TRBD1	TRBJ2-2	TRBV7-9	CASRDRGLTGELFF	TGTGCCAGCAGGGACAGGGGACTCACCGGGGAGCTGTTTTTT
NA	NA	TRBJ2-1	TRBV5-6	CASSLGLGVRDEQFF	TGTGCCAGCAGCTTGGGACTGGGGGTTAGGGATGAGCAGTTCTTC
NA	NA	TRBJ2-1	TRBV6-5	CASSYSTRSRSNEQFF	TGTGCCAGCAGTTACTCGACCAGGTCGAGATCCAATGAGCAGTTCTTC
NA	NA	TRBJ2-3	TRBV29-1	CSVREGATDTQYF	TGCAGCGTTCGAGAGGGTGCCACAGATACGCAGTATTTT
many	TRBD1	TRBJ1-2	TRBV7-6	CASSLARDSFYGYTF	TGTGCCAGCAGCTTAGCGCGGGACAGCTTCTATGGCTACACCTTC
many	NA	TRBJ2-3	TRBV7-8	CASSAPGPRADTQYF	TGTGCCAGCAGCGCCCCGGGCCCTCGCGCAGATACGCAGTATTTT
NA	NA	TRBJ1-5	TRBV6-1	CASSVDPGSYSNQPQHF	TGTGCCAGCAGTGTAGACCCTGGGTCTTATAGCAATCAGCCCCAGCATTTT
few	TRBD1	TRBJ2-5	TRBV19	CASSPRDRGEEETQYF	TGTGCCAGTAGTCCCAGGGACAGGGGTGAGGAAGAGACCCAGTACTTC